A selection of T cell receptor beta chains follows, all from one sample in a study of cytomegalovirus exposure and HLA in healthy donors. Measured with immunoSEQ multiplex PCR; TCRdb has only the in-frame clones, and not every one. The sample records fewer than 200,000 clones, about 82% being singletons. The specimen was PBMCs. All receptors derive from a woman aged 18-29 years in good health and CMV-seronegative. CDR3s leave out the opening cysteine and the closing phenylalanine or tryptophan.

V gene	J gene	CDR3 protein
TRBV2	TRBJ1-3	ASRGQGNTIY
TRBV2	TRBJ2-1	ASSAVAGNEQF
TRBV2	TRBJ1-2	ACRRRTVYGYT
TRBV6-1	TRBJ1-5	ASSPTAGVHQPQH
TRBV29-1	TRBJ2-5	SVAPLDRDVETQY
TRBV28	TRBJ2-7	ASSLSGGRVNEQY
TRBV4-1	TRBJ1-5	ASSQVPGGRGQPQH
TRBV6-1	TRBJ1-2	ASTSPGTGHYGYT
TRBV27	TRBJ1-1	ASSTRTKTGMNTEAF
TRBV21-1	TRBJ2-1	ASSKLQEREGRYNEQF
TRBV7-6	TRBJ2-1	ASSPRGQEVDEQF
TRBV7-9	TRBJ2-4	ASSRSGTRGADIQY
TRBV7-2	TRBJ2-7	ASRPSGVYEQY
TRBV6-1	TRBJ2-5	ASRTSVQETQY
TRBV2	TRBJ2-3	ASRRTARDTQY
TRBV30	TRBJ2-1	AWSPREGQQF
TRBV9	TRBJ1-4	ASSGGGVAPEQGNEKLF